The subject of this entry is one T cell receptor (beta chain). Its antigen is unknown. 60 Vbeta and 13 Jbeta primers were used in PCR. As processed by the authors: Approximately 73 million unique TCR beta chains, roughly 11 million shared, were counted in a later analysis. The protocol was immunoSEQ multiplex PCR, while the TCRdb copy is restricted to in-frame clones and leaves out a portion. D and trimming come from the DNA, and the V and J calls and clone size come from that table. The sample carries more than 100,000 clones, around three quarters recorded once. Between the trimmed V and J ends, which lost 11 bases and 2 bases, there was a span of 11 bases. The germline CDR1 and CDR2 sequences are MNHNS and SASEGT. This CDR3 comprises 12 residues. These data belong to a study of cytomegalovirus exposure and HLA in healthy donors. General study findings and limits: The authors later found TCR association rates varying by HLA locus, with DRB1 most and HLA-C fewest. Around 18,000 TCR beta sequences were associated with HLA alleles at 0.05 false discovery rate in a later analysis.

This sequence was found in a man aged 50 or older in good health and CMV-seropositive. V gene TRBV6-1 combines with J gene TRBJ2-3; maybe TRBD1 (6 bases). Material for sequencing was PBMCs. The CDR3 DNA sequence: TGTGCCTCGAGGACAGACACAGATACGCAGTATTTT. Amino acids: CASRTDTDTQYF.